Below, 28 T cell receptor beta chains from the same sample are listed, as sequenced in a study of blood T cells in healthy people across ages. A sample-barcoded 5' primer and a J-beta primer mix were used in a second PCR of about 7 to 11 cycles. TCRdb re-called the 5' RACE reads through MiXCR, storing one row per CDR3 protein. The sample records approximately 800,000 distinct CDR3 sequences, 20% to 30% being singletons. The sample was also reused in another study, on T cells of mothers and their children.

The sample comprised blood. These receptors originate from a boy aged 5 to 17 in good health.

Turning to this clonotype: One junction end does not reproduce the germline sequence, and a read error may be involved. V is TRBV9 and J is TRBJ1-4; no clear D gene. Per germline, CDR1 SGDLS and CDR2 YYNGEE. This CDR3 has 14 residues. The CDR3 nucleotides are TGTGCCAGCAGCGTAGATGGGCCCTCCGGTAAACTGGTTTTT. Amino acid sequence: CASSVDGPSGKLVF.

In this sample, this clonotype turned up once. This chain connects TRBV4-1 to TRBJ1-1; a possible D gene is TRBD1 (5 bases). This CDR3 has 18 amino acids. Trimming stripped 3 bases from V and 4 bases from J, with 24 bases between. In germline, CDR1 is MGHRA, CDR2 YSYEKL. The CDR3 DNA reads TGCGCCAGCAGCCATTATTATCCAGGGAGGGGTACGGGCACTGAAGCTTTCTTT. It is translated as CASSHYYPGRGTGTEAFF.

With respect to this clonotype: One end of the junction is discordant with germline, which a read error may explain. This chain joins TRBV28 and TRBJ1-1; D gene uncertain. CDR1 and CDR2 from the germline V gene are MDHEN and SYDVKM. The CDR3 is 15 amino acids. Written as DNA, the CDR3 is TGTGCCAGCAGCGCTACCGGTCGGATGAACACCGAAGCTTTCTTT. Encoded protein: CASSATGRMNTEAFF.

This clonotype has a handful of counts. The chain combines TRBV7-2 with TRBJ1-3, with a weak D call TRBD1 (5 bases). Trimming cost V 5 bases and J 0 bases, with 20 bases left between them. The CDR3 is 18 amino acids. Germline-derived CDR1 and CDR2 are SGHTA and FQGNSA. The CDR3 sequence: CASSRTARGFRSGNTIYF. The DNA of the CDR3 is TGTGCCAGCAGCCGAACGGCCCGGGGGTTCCGCTCTGGAAACACCATATATTTT.

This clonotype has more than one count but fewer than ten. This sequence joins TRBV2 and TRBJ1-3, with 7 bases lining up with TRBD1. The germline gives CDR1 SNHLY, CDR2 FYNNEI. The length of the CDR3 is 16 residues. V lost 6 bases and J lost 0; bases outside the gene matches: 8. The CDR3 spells CASSQRQGNSGNTIYF. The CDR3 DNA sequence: TGTGCCAGCAGCCAACGACAGGGAAACTCTGGAAACACCATATATTTT.

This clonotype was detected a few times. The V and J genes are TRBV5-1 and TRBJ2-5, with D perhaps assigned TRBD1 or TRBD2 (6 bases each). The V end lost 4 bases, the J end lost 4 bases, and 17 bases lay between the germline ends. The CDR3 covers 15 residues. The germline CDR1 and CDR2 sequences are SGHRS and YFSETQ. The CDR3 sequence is CASSRGGRGVETQYF. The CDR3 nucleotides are TGCGCCAGCAGCAGAGGGGGGCGCGGAGTAGAGACCCAGTACTTC.

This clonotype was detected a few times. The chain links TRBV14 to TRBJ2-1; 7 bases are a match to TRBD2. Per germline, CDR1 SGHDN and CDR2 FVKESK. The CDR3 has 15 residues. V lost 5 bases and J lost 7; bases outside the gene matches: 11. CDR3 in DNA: TGTGCCAGCAGCTCCCTGGGGGGAGGGACGAATGAGCAGTTCTTC. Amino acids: CASSSLGGGTNEQFF.

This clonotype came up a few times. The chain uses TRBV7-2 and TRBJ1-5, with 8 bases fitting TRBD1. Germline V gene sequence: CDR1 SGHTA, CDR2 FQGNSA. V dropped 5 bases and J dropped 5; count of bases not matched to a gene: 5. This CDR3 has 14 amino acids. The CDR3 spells CASSPDRAHQPQHF. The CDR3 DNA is TGTGCCAGCAGCCCGGACAGGGCACATCAGCCCCAGCATTTT.

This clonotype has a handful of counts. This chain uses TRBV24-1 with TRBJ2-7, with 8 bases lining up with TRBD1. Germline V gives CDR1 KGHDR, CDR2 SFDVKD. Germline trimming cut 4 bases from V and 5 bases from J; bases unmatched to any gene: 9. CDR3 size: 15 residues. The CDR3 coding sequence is TGTGCCACCAGTGAGCCCGGGACAGGCGATAACGAGCAGTACTTC. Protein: CATSEPGTGDNEQYF.

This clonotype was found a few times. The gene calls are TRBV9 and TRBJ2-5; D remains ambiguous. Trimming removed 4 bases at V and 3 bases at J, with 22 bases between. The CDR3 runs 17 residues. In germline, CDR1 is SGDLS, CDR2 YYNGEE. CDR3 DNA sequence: TGTGCCAGCAGCAAAACCCCCTATTTGGACGGTAAAGAGACCCAGTACTTC. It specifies CASSKTPYLDGKETQYF.

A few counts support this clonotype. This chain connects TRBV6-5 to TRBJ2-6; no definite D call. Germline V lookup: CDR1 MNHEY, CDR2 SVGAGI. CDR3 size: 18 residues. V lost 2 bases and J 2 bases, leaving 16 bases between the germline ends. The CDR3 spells CASSYGLPSSPGANVLTF. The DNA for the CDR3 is TGTGCCAGCAGTTACGGCCTCCCCTCCTCCCCTGGGGCCAACGTCCTGACTTTC.

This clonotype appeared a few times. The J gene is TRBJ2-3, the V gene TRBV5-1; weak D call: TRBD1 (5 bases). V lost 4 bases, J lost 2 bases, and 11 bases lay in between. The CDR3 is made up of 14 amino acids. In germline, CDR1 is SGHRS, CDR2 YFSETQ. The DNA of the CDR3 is TGCGCCAGCAGCGTTGGACAACCCACAGATACGCAGTATTTT. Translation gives CASSVGQPTDTQYF.

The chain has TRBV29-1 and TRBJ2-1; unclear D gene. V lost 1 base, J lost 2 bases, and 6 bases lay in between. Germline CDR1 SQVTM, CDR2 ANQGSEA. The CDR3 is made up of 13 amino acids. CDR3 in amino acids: CSVEGGTYNEQFF. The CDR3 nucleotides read TGCAGCGTTGAAGGGGGAACCTACAATGAGCAGTTCTTC.

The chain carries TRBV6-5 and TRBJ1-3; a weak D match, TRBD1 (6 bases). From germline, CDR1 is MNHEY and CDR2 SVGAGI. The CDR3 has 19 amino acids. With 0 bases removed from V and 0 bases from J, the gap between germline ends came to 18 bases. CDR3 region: CASSYSTQGGFGSGNTIYF. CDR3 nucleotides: TGTGCCAGCAGTTACTCTACGCAAGGGGGATTTGGCTCTGGAAACACCATATATTTT.

The CDR3, as DNA: TGTGCCAGCAGCCAAGACCAAGATGAAAAACTGTTTTTT. Protein sequence: CASSQDQDEKLFF. The J gene is TRBJ1-4, the V gene TRBV3-1, with unresolved D. Trimming cost V 0 bases and J 6 bases, with 5 bases left between them. From germline, CDR1 is LGHDT and CDR2 YNNKEL (reference sequence). This CDR3 spans 13 amino acids.

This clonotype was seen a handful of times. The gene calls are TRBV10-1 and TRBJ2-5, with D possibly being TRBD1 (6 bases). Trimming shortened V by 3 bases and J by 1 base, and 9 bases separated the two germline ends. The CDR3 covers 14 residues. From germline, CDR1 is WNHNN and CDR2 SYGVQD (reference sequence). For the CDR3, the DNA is TGCGCCAGCAGTGAACGACAGGCCCAAGAGACCCAGTACTTC. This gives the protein CASSERQAQETQYF.

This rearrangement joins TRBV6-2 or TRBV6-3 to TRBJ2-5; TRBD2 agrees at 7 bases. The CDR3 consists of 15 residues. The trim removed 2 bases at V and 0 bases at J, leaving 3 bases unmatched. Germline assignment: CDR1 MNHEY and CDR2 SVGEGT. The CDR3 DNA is TGTGCCAGCAGTTACAAACTAGCGTACCAAGAGACCCAGTACTTC. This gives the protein CASSYKLAYQETQYF.

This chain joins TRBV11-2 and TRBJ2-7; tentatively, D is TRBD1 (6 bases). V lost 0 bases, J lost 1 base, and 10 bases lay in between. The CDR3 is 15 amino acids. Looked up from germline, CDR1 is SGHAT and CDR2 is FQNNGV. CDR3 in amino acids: CASSLEGRGSYEQYF. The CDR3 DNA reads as TGTGCCAGCAGCTTAGAGGGTAGGGGGTCCTACGAGCAGTACTTC.

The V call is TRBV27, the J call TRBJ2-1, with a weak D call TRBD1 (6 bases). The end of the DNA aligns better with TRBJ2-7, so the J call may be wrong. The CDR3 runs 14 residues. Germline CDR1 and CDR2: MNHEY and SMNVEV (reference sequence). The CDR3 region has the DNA TGTGCCAGCAGAGGGACATTTGCTTCCTACGAGCAGTACTTC. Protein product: CASRGTFASYEQYF.

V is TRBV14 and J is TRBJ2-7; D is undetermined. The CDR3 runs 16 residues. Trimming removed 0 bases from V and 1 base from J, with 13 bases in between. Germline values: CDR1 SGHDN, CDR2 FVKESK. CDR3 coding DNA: TGTGCCAGCAGCCAAGAGATCGGGTGGGGTTCCTACGAGCAGTACTTC. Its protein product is CASSQEIGWGSYEQYF.

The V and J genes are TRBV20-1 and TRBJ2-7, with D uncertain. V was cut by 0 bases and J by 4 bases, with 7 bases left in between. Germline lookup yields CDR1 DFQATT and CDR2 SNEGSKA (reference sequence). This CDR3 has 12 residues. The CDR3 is CSARDMGYEQYF. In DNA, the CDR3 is TGCAGTGCTAGAGATATGGGGTACGAGCAGTACTTC.

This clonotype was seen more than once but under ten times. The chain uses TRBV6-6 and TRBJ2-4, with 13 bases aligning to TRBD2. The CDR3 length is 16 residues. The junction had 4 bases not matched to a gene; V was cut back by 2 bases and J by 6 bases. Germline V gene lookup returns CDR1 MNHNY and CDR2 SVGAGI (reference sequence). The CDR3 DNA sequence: TGTGCCAGCAGTTACAGGACTAGCGGGGGCGGAAACATTCAGTACTTC. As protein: CASSYRTSGGGNIQYF.

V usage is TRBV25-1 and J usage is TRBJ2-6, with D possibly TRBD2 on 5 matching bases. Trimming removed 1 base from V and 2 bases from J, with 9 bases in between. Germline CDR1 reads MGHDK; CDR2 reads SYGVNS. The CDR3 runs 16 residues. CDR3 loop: CASSEFEGTGANVLTF. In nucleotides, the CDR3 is TGTGCCAGCAGTGAATTTGAGGGCACTGGGGCCAACGTCCTGACTTTC.

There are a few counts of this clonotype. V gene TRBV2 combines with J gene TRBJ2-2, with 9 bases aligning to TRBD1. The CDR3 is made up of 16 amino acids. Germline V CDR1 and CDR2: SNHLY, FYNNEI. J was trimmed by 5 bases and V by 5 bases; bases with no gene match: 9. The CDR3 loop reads CASSFTGGARTGELFF. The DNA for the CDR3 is TGTGCCAGCAGTTTTACAGGGGGCGCAAGAACCGGGGAGCTGTTTTTT.

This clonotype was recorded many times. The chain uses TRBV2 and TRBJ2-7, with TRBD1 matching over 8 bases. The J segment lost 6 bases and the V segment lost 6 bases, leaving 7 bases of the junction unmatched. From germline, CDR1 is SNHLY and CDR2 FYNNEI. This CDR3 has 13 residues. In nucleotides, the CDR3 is TGTGCCAGCAGCGTGGACAGGGCGGGCGAGCAGTACTTC. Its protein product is CASSVDRAGEQYF.

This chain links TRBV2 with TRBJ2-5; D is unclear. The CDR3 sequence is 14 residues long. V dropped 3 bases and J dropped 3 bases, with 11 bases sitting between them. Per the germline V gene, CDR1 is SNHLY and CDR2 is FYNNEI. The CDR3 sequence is CASSDGPPKETQYF. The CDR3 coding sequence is TGTGCCAGCAGTGACGGGCCACCCAAAGAGACCCAGTACTTC.

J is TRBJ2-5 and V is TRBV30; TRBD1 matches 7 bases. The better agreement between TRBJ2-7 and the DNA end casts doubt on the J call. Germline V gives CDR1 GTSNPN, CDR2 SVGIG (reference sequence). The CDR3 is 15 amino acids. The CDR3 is CAWSGTGQTFYEQYF. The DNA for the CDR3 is TGTGCCTGGAGTGGGACGGGACAGACTTTCTACGAGCAGTACTTC.

CDR3 residues: CASSLQDNYEQYF. CDR3 nucleotide sequence: TGTGCCAGCAGCTTGCAGGACAACTACGAGCAGTACTTC. V is TRBV5-5 and J is TRBJ2-7, with D tentatively TRBD1 (5 bases). Germline V gives CDR1 SGHKS, CDR2 YYEKEE (reference sequence). Trimming pared 1 base from V and 3 bases from J, leaving 8 bases between. The CDR3 consists of 13 residues.